What follows are 28 T cell receptor beta chains derived from one specimen sequenced in a study of beta chain features in type 1 diabetes. Sequenced material consisted of expressed TCRB transcripts (all of the isolated RNA was reverse transcribed). The table came from immunoSEQ multiplex PCR; TCRdb's copy has only in-frame clones and leaves some out. The data contain about 150,000 clones, about 8.1% of them seen just once; the ten biggest clones take up approximately 0.65%. Sequenced input: central memory CD4+ T cells from blood. The receptors here all came from a man aged 18-30 years in good health.

This clone was seen more than once but under ten times. The chain combines TRBV7-2 with TRBJ1-1, with D perhaps TRBD1 (6 bases). Trimming took off 0 bases at V and 1 base at J, with 12 bases between the two ends. Germline V lookup: CDR1 SGHTA, CDR2 FQGNSA. The CDR3 contains 16 residues. The CDR3 nucleotides read TGTGCCAGCAGCTTAGCACCCTTGGGACAGAACACTGAAGCTTTCTTT. It translates to CASSLAPLGQNTEAFF.

This clone was found a few times. This chain uses TRBV7-2 with TRBJ2-1; TRBD2 matches at 13 bases. Germline loops: CDR1 SGHTA, CDR2 FQGNSA. The J segment lost 7 bases and the V segment lost 5 bases, leaving 8 bases of the junction unmatched. The CDR3 is made up of 16 amino acids. CDR3 coding DNA: TGTGCCAGCAGCCCATCACTAGCGGGAGGGCGTAATGAGCAGTTCTTC. Its protein product is CASSPSLAGGRNEQFF.

This clone was detected only a few times. V usage is TRBV19 and J usage is TRBJ1-5; the D is unclear. The CDR3 is 14 residues long. Germline V gene data show CDR1 as LNHDA and CDR2 as SQIVND (reference sequence). With 6 bases removed from V and 2 bases from J, the gap between germline ends came to 11 bases. The CDR3, as DNA: TGTGCCAGTAGCCGAACAGCCGGCAATCAGCCCCAGCATTTT. It yields the protein CASSRTAGNQPQHF.

This clone was observed a handful of times. The chain combines TRBV7-3 with TRBJ2-6; D uncertain. The V and J ends lost 1 base and 9 bases respectively, with 7 bases between them. Germline V lookup: CDR1 SGHTA, CDR2 FQGTGA. CDR3 size: 13 residues. The CDR3: CASSLMAGNVLTF. The CDR3 region has the DNA TGTGCCAGCAGCTTAATGGCTGGCAACGTCCTGACTTTC.

This clone was seen only a few times. The same CDR3 is also encoded by other DNA sequences in this sample. The V call is TRBV19, the J call TRBJ1-5, with TRBD1 matching 11 bases. From germline, CDR1 is LNHDA and CDR2 SQIVND (reference sequence). Trimming at V came to 1 base and at J to 6 bases, leaving 5 bases not matched to a gene. The CDR3 contains 16 residues. The DNA for the CDR3 is TGTGCCAGTAGTATAGCTGGGACAGGGGGGTTTCAGCCCCAGCATTTT. This gives the protein CASSIAGTGGFQPQHF.

V and J are TRBV5-1 and TRBJ2-5, with D possibly TRBD2 on 5 matching bases. The CDR3 has 15 amino acids. The V gene's germline CDR1 is SGHRS and CDR2 YFSETQ. With 1 base removed from V and 0 bases from J, the gap between germline ends came to 10 bases. In DNA form, the CDR3 reads TGCGCCAGCAGCTTGACGGGGAATGACCAAGAGACCCAGTACTTC. Translating gives CASSLTGNDQETQYF. The full variable domain, in which reference TRBV5-1 and TRBJ2-5 provide the parts outside the CDR3, is KAGVTQTPRYLIKTRGQQVTLSCSPISGHRSVSWYQQTPGQGLQFLFEYFSETQRNKGNFPGRFSGRQFSNSRSEMNVSTLELGDSALYLCASSLTGNDQETQYFGPGTRLLVL.

This clone was recorded a few times. CDR3 loop: CASSLRTGRDYGYTF. The DNA for the CDR3 is TGTGCCAGCAGCTTACGTACAGGGCGGGACTATGGCTACACCTTC. The genes are TRBV11-2 and TRBJ1-2, with a possible D match to TRBD1 (6 bases). CDR1 is SGHAT and CDR2 is FQNNGV in the germline V gene. V was pared by 2 bases and J by 3 bases, with 13 bases between. There are 15 residues in the CDR3.

This clone was observed a few times. The chain carries TRBV30 and TRBJ2-3; the D gene is possibly TRBD2 (6 bases). Germline V lookup: CDR1 GTSNPN, CDR2 SVGIG (reference sequence). Trimming shortened V by 2 bases and J by 5 bases, and 20 bases separated the two germline ends. The CDR3 consists of 16 residues. CDR3 sequence reads: CAWSPGPSPRGDTQYF. For the CDR3, the DNA is TGTGCCTGGAGTCCGGGACCATCCCCGCGGGGAGATACGCAGTATTTT.

This clone was observed at least ten times. J is TRBJ2-7 and V is TRBV5-1, with TRBD1 as a possible D gene (6 bases). CDR3 size: 14 residues. The V and J ends lost 3 bases and 4 bases respectively, with 14 bases between them. Germline loops: CDR1 SGHRS, CDR2 YFSETQ. Here the CDR3 DNA reads TGCGCCAGCAGCTCAGCGACAGGATGGTACGAGCAGTACTTC. This gives the protein CASSSATGWYEQYF.

This clone has just a few counts. The DNA of the CDR3 is TGTGCCAGCAGCCCAAACCGGGGGGGCGGGGGAGATACGCAGTATTTT. Its translation: CASSPNRGGGGDTQYF. V is TRBV7-2 and J is TRBJ2-3; 8 bases are shared with TRBD2. J was trimmed by 5 bases and V by 5 bases; bases with no gene match: 12. The length of the CDR3 is 16 residues. Germline values: CDR1 SGHTA, CDR2 FQGNSA.

V usage is TRBV15 and J usage is TRBJ1-3; 7 nucleotides agree with TRBD1. V shed 0 bases and J 2 bases; nucleotides not matched to a gene: 1. CDR1 and CDR2 (germline): LNHNV, YYDKDF (reference sequence). The CDR3 length is 15 residues. The CDR3 coding sequence is TGTGCCACCAGCAGAGACAGGGGGACTGGAAACACCATATATTTT. The encoded protein is CATSRDRGTGNTIYF.

This clone was seen only a few times. The chain links TRBV19 to TRBJ1-5; tentatively, D is TRBD1 (6 bases). Germline V gives CDR1 LNHDA, CDR2 SQIVND (reference sequence). The CDR3 is 14 amino acids. V dropped 4 bases and J dropped 7 bases, with 14 bases sitting between them. CDR3 nucleotides: TGTGCCAGTAGTACACAGGGAAGGGAGCAGCCCCAGCATTTT. Encoded protein: CASSTQGREQPQHF.

The rearrangement uses TRBV18 and TRBJ2-5; a weak D match, TRBD2 (5 bases). V was pared by 2 bases and J by 5 bases, with 12 bases between. The CDR3 is 14 residues long. CDR1 KGHSH and CDR2 LQKENI come from the germline V gene. CDR3 in DNA: TGTGCCAGCTCACCAGAGGGCGGGTTGGAGACCCAGTACTTC. This encodes CASSPEGGLETQYF.

This rearrangement joins TRBV14 to TRBJ2-2; tentative D call: TRBD2 (5 bases). Germline values: CDR1 SGHDN, CDR2 FVKESK. The CDR3 loop spans 15 amino acids. V lost 4 bases, J lost 4 bases, and 13 bases lay in between. The CDR3 sequence: CASSPGSSGTGELFF. The DNA for the CDR3 is TGTGCCAGCAGCCCGGGATCCTCGGGCACCGGGGAGCTGTTTTTT. Using reference TRBV14 and TRBJ2-2 for the parts outside the CDR3, the full variable domain is EAGVTQFPSHSVIEKGQTVTLRCDPISGHDNLYWYRRVMGKEIKFLLHFVKESKQDESGMPNNRFLAERTGGTYSTLKVQPAELEDSGVYFCASSPGSSGTGELFFGEGSRLTVL.

This clone was seen a handful of times. This sequence joins TRBV4-1 and TRBJ2-1; D not resolved. Germline assignment: CDR1 MGHRA and CDR2 YSYEKL. The CDR3 is 13 amino acids. V was trimmed by 0 bases and J by 9 bases, leaving 9 bases between them. For the CDR3, the DNA is TGCGCCAGCAGCCAAGATCGGGTCGGTGAGCAGTTCTTC. Encoded protein: CASSQDRVGEQFF.

This clone was seen at least ten times. The V call is TRBV5-1, the J call TRBJ2-2; the D gene is possibly TRBD1 (6 bases). From germline, CDR1 is SGHRS and CDR2 YFSETQ. The germline V and J ends were trimmed by 7 bases and 2 bases, with 12 bases remaining between them. The CDR3 has 14 amino acids. The CDR3 nucleotides read TGCGCCAGCCAGGGGTTGAGTAACACCGGGGAGCTGTTTTTT. It encodes CASQGLSNTGELFF.

This clone was observed a handful of times. This chain connects TRBV9 to TRBJ2-5; D might be TRBD2 (6 bases). Germline CDR1 and CDR2: SGDLS and YYNGEE. Trimming stripped 0 bases from V and 7 bases from J, with 13 bases between. This CDR3 is 14 amino acids long. The CDR3 sequence is CASSVGGAPGTQYF. The CDR3 DNA sequence: TGTGCCAGCAGCGTAGGCGGGGCTCCGGGGACCCAGTACTTC.

This clone was picked up a small number of times. The gene calls are TRBV6-6 and TRBJ2-5; D is perhaps TRBD2 (6 bases). The CDR3 loop spans 14 amino acids. CDR1 is MNHNY and CDR2 is SVGAGI in the germline V gene (reference sequence). V gave up 6 bases and J gave up 5 bases, with 16 bases separating them. CDR3 sequence: CASRDGGFGETQYF. Here the CDR3 DNA reads TGTGCCAGCAGGGATGGGGGGTTCGGGGAGACCCAGTACTTC.

This clone was seen more than once but under ten times. The chain joins TRBV29-1 to TRBJ1-1; D is unresolved. The CDR3 sequence is 14 residues long. The V and J ends lost 7 bases and 1 base respectively, with 16 bases between them. Per the germline V gene, CDR1 is SQVTM and CDR2 is ANQGSEA. Written as DNA, the CDR3 is TGCAGCGCCGAGTTTGGTAGCGCGAACACTGAAGCTTTCTTT. It specifies CSAEFGSANTEAFF.

This clone showed up many times. The rearrangement joins TRBV28 to TRBJ2-5; 10 positions match TRBD1. The CDR3 length is 13 residues. V gave up 6 bases and J gave up 5 bases; unmatched junction bases: 3. Germline CDR1 and CDR2: MDHEN and SYDVKM. CDR3 DNA: TGTGCCAGCAGGGGACAGGGGAAGGAGACCCAGTACTTC. It is translated as CASRGQGKETQYF.

This clone has only a few counts. The chain employs TRBV29-1 and TRBJ2-7; 8 bases align to TRBD2. Per the germline V gene, CDR1 is SQVTM and CDR2 is ANQGSEA. V shed 6 bases and J 4 bases; nucleotides not matched to a gene: 11. CDR3 length: 14 residues. CDR3 amino acids: CSVGTRRGYYEQYF. The CDR3 nucleotides read TGCAGCGTGGGGACTAGAAGGGGCTATTACGAGCAGTACTTC.

The V and J genes are TRBV2 and TRBJ2-1; D is ambiguous. The CDR3 length is 14 residues. Per the germline V gene, CDR1 is SNHLY and CDR2 is FYNNEI. V lost 4 bases and J lost 0, with 7 bases in between. The CDR3 DNA is TGTGCCAGCAGTGTCCCTAGCTCCTACAATGAGCAGTTCTTC. Encoded protein: CASSVPSSYNEQFF.

The V gene is TRBV7-2, the J gene TRBJ2-5, with 8 bases fitting TRBD2. The length of the CDR3 is 13 residues. Germline CDR1 reads SGHTA; CDR2 reads FQGNSA. V dropped 4 bases and J dropped 7; count of bases not matched to a gene: 5. This CDR3 is CASSSGTSGTQYF. CDR3 DNA: TGTGCCAGCAGCTCCGGGACTAGTGGGACCCAGTACTTC.

The V gene is TRBV6-5, the J gene TRBJ1-5; the match to TRBD1 covers 7 bases. Trimming took 5 bases from V and 3 from J; bases not matched to a gene: 4. CDR1 is MNHEY and CDR2 is SVGAGI in the germline V gene. This CDR3 contains 14 residues. CDR3 DNA: TGTGCCAGCAGTCGGACAGGCCTCAATCAGCCCCAGCATTTT. Translated, it gives CASSRTGLNQPQHF.

This chain connects TRBV6-5 to TRBJ2-7; D ambiguous. The V gene lost 5 bases and the J gene lost 3 bases, with 14 bases spanning the gap. This CDR3 spans 14 amino acids. Germline V CDR1 and CDR2: MNHEY, SVGAGI. This CDR3 is CASSDPSAFYEQYF. The DNA for the CDR3 is TGTGCCAGCAGTGACCCAAGCGCTTTCTACGAGCAGTACTTC.

This clone has just a few counts. The chain carries TRBV19 and TRBJ2-6; possibly TRBD1 for D (6 bases). V was pared by 5 bases and J by 2 bases, with 10 bases between. Looked up from germline, CDR1 is LNHDA and CDR2 is SQIVND (reference sequence). CDR3 length: 15 amino acids. CDR3 in amino acids: CASSPSGAGANVLTF. CDR3 coding DNA: TGTGCCAGTAGTCCTTCAGGGGCTGGGGCCAACGTCCTGACTTTC.

The genes are TRBV7-9 and TRBJ2-3; D is undetermined. The CDR3 length is 15 residues. CDR1 SEHNR and CDR2 FQNEAQ come from the germline V gene (reference sequence). V lost 3 bases and J lost 2, with 12 bases in between. The CDR3 protein is CASSLMSEATDTQYF. In DNA form, the CDR3 reads TGTGCCAGCAGCTTGATGAGCGAGGCCACAGATACGCAGTATTTT.

This clone occurred many times. The chain has TRBV6-5 and TRBJ2-7; D is possibly TRBD2 (6 bases). Trimming cost V 6 bases and J 6 bases, with 18 bases left between them. The CDR3 has 14 amino acids. CDR1 and CDR2 from the germline V gene are MNHEY and SVGAGI. CDR3 amino acids: CASRLSYGGFEQYF. The CDR3 bases are TGTGCCAGCAGACTGAGCTACGGAGGGTTCGAGCAGTACTTC.